These T cell receptor beta chains were read from a single sample in a study of blood T cell repertoires in COVID-19. Clones were read by immunoSEQ multiplex PCR, and TCRdb kept only the in-frame ones, dropping some. The sample records a few hundred thousand clones, approximately 78% being singletons. Sequencing used peripheral blood. These receptors were taken from an elderly woman with acute or convalescent COVID-19. CDR3s include the opening cysteine and the closing phenylalanine or tryptophan. Fields, in order: V gene, D gene, J gene, clone size, CDR3 protein, CDR3 DNA. D genes are given only for firm matches. Size values are once, few and many counts, or a class for expanded clones, and some rows have none.

>TRBV24-1|TRBD1|TRBJ1-2|.
CATSGTTGIDGYTF
TGTGCCACCAGTGGAACGACAGGGATTGACGGCTACACCTTC
>TRBV7-8|TRBD2|TRBJ2-1|few
CASSLVGTSGPREQFF
TGTGCCAGCAGCTTAGTGGGGACTAGCGGTCCTCGTGAGCAGTTCTTC
>TRBV6-2/TRBV6-3|.|TRBJ2-7|.
CASSYLSPYEQYF
TGTGCCAGCAGTTACTTATCCCCCTACGAGCAGTACTTC
>TRBV29-1|TRBD1|TRBJ1-1|.
CSVGGAGTGFSSTEAFF
TGCAGCGTTGGGGGGGCCGGGACAGGGTTTTCGAGTACTGAAGCTTTCTTT
>TRBV5-1|.|TRBJ1-4|.
CASSLAGIRDEKLFF
TGCGCCAGCAGCTTGGCGGGGATTCGAGATGAAAAACTGTTTTTT
>TRBV14|.|TRBJ2-2|few
CASSQDFGTGELFF
TGTGCCAGCAGCCAAGATTTCGGCACCGGGGAGCTGTTTTTT
>TRBV6-6|.|TRBJ1-5|.
CASSLLRDSNQPQHF
TGTGCCAGCAGTCTTCTCAGGGATAGCAATCAGCCCCAGCATTTT
>TRBV19|.|TRBJ2-5|.
CASSIGQGGETQYF
TGTGCCAGTAGTATCGGGCAGGGTGGGGAGACCCAGTACTTC
>TRBV30|TRBD1|TRBJ1-2|.
CAWSVPRDRGDTNYGYTF
TGTGCCTGGAGTGTTCCCCGGGACAGGGGGGATACTAACTATGGCTACACCTTC
>TRBV5-4|.|TRBJ1-2|.
CASTSPGTTYGYTF
TGTGCCAGCACCTCCCCCGGAACGACTTATGGCTACACCTTC
>TRBV9|.|TRBJ1-2|.
CASSVGGAYYGYTF
TGTGCCAGCAGCGTAGGGGGCGCATACTATGGCTACACCTTC
>TRBV6-2/TRBV6-3|.|TRBJ2-7|.
CASSSNPDRAYEQYF
TGTGCCAGCAGTTCCAACCCCGACAGAGCCTACGAGCAGTACTTC
>TRBV6-5|.|TRBJ1-6|.
CASSRTEPPNSPLHF
TGTGCCAGCAGCCGGACAGAACCCCCTAATTCACCCCTCCACTTT
>TRBV5-5|.|TRBJ1-6|.
CASSLFVLSDNSPLHF
TGTGCCAGCAGCTTGTTCGTCCTCAGCGATAATTCACCCCTCCACTTT
>TRBV4-3|.|TRBJ1-6|.
CASSLANSPLHF
TGCGCCAGCAGTCTTGCGAATTCACCCCTCCACTTT
>TRBV11-2|TRBD2|TRBJ2-5|.
CASSLGPAGGSETQYF
TGTGCCAGCAGCTTAGGACCAGCGGGGGGTTCAGAGACCCAGTACTTC
>TRBV5-1|TRBD2|TRBJ2-3|.
CASSLEGLAGVASTDTQYF
TGCGCCAGCAGCTTGGAGGGACTAGCGGGAGTTGCTAGCACAGATACGCAGTATTTT
>TRBV5-1|TRBD1|TRBJ2-2|.
CASSRGQADTGELFF
TGCGCCAGCAGCCGGGGACAGGCCGACACCGGGGAGCTGTTTTTT
>TRBV19|TRBD2|TRBJ2-1|.
CASRPAGTSGKNQYNEQFF
TGTGCCAGTAGACCGGCCGGGACTAGCGGGAAAAACCAATACAATGAGCAGTTCTTC
>TRBV7-3|TRBD2|TRBJ2-1|.
CASSLGGAVISNEQFF
TGTGCCAGCAGCCTCGGGGGGGCTGTTATTTCCAATGAGCAGTTCTTC
>TRBV9|TRBD1|TRBJ1-1|.
CASSEGTGPETEAFF
TGTGCCAGCAGCGAGGGGACAGGGCCTGAGACTGAAGCTTTCTTT
>TRBV4-1|.|TRBJ2-5|.
CASSQDPSGETQYF
TGCGCCAGCAGCCAAGATCCCAGCGGGGAGACCCAGTACTTC
>TRBV9|TRBD2|TRBJ2-2|.
CASSARTSGLTGELFF
TGTGCCAGCAGCGCCCGGACTAGCGGGTTGACCGGGGAGCTGTTTTTT
>TRBV15|.|TRBJ1-1|.
CATSRDLGGGTEAFF
TGTGCCACCAGCAGAGATCTTGGGGGGGGCACTGAAGCTTTCTTT
>TRBV7-9|TRBD1|TRBJ1-1|few
CASSFLITGVGEAFF
TGTGCCAGCAGCTTCCTAATCACAGGGGTCGGTGAAGCTTTCTTT
>TRBV6-6|TRBD1|TRBJ1-6|.
CASSKPPGQINSPLHF
TGTGCCAGCAGTAAACCTCCGGGACAGATAAATTCACCCCTCCACTTT
>TRBV27|TRBD1|TRBJ1-2|.
CASSLRRTGDRSYTF
TGTGCCAGCAGTTTACGCCGGACAGGGGACCGAAGCTACACCTTC
>TRBV4-3|TRBD1|TRBJ2-1|.
CASSQEATGVGYNEQFF
TGCGCCAGCAGCCAAGAAGCGACAGGGGTCGGCTACAATGAGCAGTTCTTC
>TRBV30|.|TRBJ1-3|.
CAWSRTVGNTIYF
TGTGCCTGGAGTAGAACAGTTGGAAACACCATATATTTT
>TRBV28|.|TRBJ1-2|few
CASSYPRGYTF
TGTGCCAGCAGCTACCCCCGGGGCTACACCTTC
>TRBV19|.|TRBJ2-7|.
CASRQQGPIYEQYF
TGTGCCAGTAGACAACAGGGTCCGATTTACGAGCAGTACTTC
>TRBV19|.|TRBJ1-5|few
CASSKSINQPQHF
TGTGCCAGTAGCAAGAGTATCAATCAGCCCCAGCATTTT
>TRBV30|.|TRBJ1-1|.
CACTVGGPNTEAFF
TGTGCCTGTACCGTTGGGGGCCCTAACACTGAAGCTTTCTTT